The next 29 T cell receptor beta chains were all read from a single sample in a study of Graves' ophthalmopathy and Graves' hyperthyroidism. Amplification from RNA transcripts yielded the TCR beta CDR3 regions. In the first round, RT-PCR was carried out with HTBI primers, and a multiplex PCR formed the second round. TCRdb re-analysed the multiplex PCR reads in MiXCR, keeping a single row per CDR3 protein. The sample yields roughly 400,000 distinct CDR3 sequences, about 18% seen once. The sequenced sample consisted of peripheral blood. The receptors originated from a woman aged 18-30 years with Graves' ophthalmopathy.

Note on this clonotype: With a much larger clone just one base away, this may be a read error. The chain has TRBV28 and TRBJ2-7; D remains unclear. The germline V gene has CDR1 MDHEN and CDR2 SYDVKM. The CDR3 has 15 amino acids. Deletions cut 5 bases from V and 3 bases from J, with 17 bases between. CDR3 sequence reads: CASSPSTTAFYEQYF. CDR3 sequence (DNA): TGTGCCAGCAGTCCCAGCACCACAGCTTTCTACGAGCAGTACTTC.

This clonotype was counted at least ten times. The chain joins TRBV11-2 to TRBJ2-6, with D uncertain. Germline CDR1 and CDR2: SGHAT and FQNNGV. This CDR3 is 14 amino acids long. V shed 7 bases and J shed 0 bases, with 7 bases lying between them. As DNA, the CDR3 is TGTGCCAGCACCTGGGGCTCTGGGGCCAACGTCCTGACTTTC. Residues: CASTWGSGANVLTF.

The sample holds many counts of this clonotype. The gene calls are TRBV7-9 and TRBJ1-6, with unresolved D. CDR1 SEHNR and CDR2 FQNEAQ come from the germline V gene (reference sequence). Deletions cut 5 bases from V and 10 bases from J, with 12 bases between. The CDR3 is 13 residues long. CDR3 loop: CASSPDRASPLHF. CDR3 DNA: TGTGCCAGCAGCCCAGATAGGGCATCACCCCTCCACTTT.

This clonotype was seen many times. The chain joins TRBV19 to TRBJ2-7, with D hard to call. The CDR3 has 13 residues. With 5 bases removed from V and 3 bases from J, the gap between germline ends came to 11 bases. Germline values: CDR1 LNHDA, CDR2 SQIVND (reference sequence). The CDR3 coding sequence is TGTGCCAGTAGTGCCGCACTCCGCTACGAGCAGTACTTC. Protein sequence: CASSAALRYEQYF.

This clonotype came up many times. This sequence joins TRBV30 and TRBJ2-5; D is unclear. V lost 4 bases, J lost 5 bases, and 8 bases lay in between. The CDR3 sequence is 11 residues long. Germline V lookup: CDR1 GTSNPN, CDR2 SVGIG (reference sequence). CDR3 sequence reads: CAWTWAETQYF. Written as DNA, the CDR3 is TGTGCCTGGACTTGGGCGGAGACCCAGTACTTC.

The chain carries TRBV13 and TRBJ2-5, with D possibly being TRBD1 (7 bases). Germline loops: CDR1 PRHDT, CDR2 FYEKMQ (reference sequence). The CDR3 covers 14 residues. The V gene lost 4 bases and the J gene lost 1 base, with 10 bases spanning the gap. CDR3 DNA sequence: TGTGCCAGCAGCTCCAGGGGGGCCCAAGAGACCCAGTACTTC. This codes for CASSSRGAQETQYF.

This clonotype came up many times. The gene calls are TRBV3-1 and TRBJ2-7; the D gene is possibly TRBD2 (5 bases). This CDR3 region has 16 residues. Trimming stripped 6 bases from V and 3 bases from J, with 21 bases between. Germline CDR1 reads LGHDT; CDR2 reads YNNKEL (reference sequence). CDR3 DNA sequence: TGTGCCAGCAGGAGGGAAAGCTCCGGAGGCCTCTACGAGCAGTACTTC. Translation gives CASRRESSGGLYEQYF.

This clonotype was picked up many times. The chain recombines TRBV7-9 with TRBJ1-2; the match to TRBD1 covers 7 bases. Losses at the gene ends were 10 bases for V and 8 bases for J; bases not matched to a gene: 19. The CDR3 runs 15 residues. Per germline, CDR1 SEHNR and CDR2 FQNEAQ (reference sequence). The CDR3 protein is CAKGAAMSIYRGYTF. The CDR3 DNA follows: TGTGCCAAGGGGGCGGCCATGTCGATATATCGGGGCTACACCTTC.

The gene calls are TRBV20-1 and TRBJ2-7, with unresolved D. The CDR3 consists of 15 residues. Trimming shortened V by 1 base and J by 0 bases, and 13 bases separated the two germline ends. Germline V gives CDR1 DFQATT, CDR2 SNEGSKA (reference sequence). The CDR3 loop reads CSARVLATSSYEQYF. The CDR3 nucleotides are TGCAGTGCTAGAGTCCTGGCGACGTCCTCCTACGAGCAGTACTTC.

This clonotype was detected many times. This chain joins TRBV6-5 and TRBJ2-7; 8 bases align to TRBD1. CDR1 is MNHEY, CDR2 SVGAGI, per germline. Trimming cost V 5 bases and J 7 bases; bases outside gene matches: 10. This CDR3 has 14 amino acids. CDR3 region: CASSQGAPRGEQYF. In DNA form, the CDR3 reads TGTGCCAGCAGTCAGGGGGCGCCCCGGGGGGAGCAGTACTTC.

Only a few counts were recorded for this clonotype. The chain has TRBV10-1 and TRBJ1-2; no firm D call. The CDR3 consists of 12 residues. Trimming left V 4 bases short and J 1 base short, with 4 bases between. Germline CDR1 is WNHNN and CDR2 is SYGVQD (reference sequence). The chain's CDR3 is CASSANNYGYTF. As DNA, the CDR3 is TGCGCCAGCAGTGCAAATAACTATGGCTACACCTTC.

In its sample, this clonotype was seen many times. The chain carries TRBV6-2 or TRBV6-3 and TRBJ1-1; a weak D match, TRBD1 (6 bases). Germline values: CDR1 MNHEY, CDR2 SVGEGT. V shed 2 bases and J shed 4 bases, with 17 bases lying between them. CDR3 length equals 16 residues. CDR3 coding DNA: TGTGCCAGCAGTTACGCCCCTTTCCAGGGGTCCACTGAAGCTTTCTTT. Protein product: CASSYAPFQGSTEAFF.

Ten or more counts support this clonotype. The chain recombines TRBV28 with TRBJ1-2; tentative D call: TRBD1 (5 bases). The germline V gene encodes CDR1 MDHEN and CDR2 SYDVKM. Trimming pared 3 bases from V and 4 bases from J, leaving 15 bases between. The CDR3 has 15 residues. CDR3: CASSFEGANGYGYTF. CDR3 bases: TGTGCCAGCAGTTTTGAAGGGGCCAATGGCTATGGCTACACCTTC.

This clonotype came up many times. This chain uses TRBV11-1 with TRBJ1-2; 9 bases line up with TRBD1. CDR3 length equals 16 residues. CDR1 and CDR2 (germline): SGHAT, FQDESV (reference sequence). The V segment lost 5 bases and the J segment 2 bases; nucleotides outside the gene matches: 9. The CDR3 region has the DNA TGTGCCAGCAGCAACGCGGACAGGGGCGCCAACTATGGCTACACCTTC. This translates into CASSNADRGANYGYTF.

Many counts were recorded for this clonotype. J is TRBJ1-3 and V is TRBV5-1; TRBD1 matches 8 bases. Germline loops: CDR1 SGHRS, CDR2 YFSETQ. With V trimmed by 1 base and J by 1 base, 10 bases remained unmatched. The CDR3 contains 18 residues. CDR3 coding DNA: TGCGCCAGCAGCTTGATGACACAGGGGGTATCTTCTGGAAACACCATATATTTT. Encoded protein: CASSLMTQGVSSGNTIYF.

This clonotype was seen ten or more times. V is TRBV6-2 or TRBV6-3 and J is TRBJ1-1; unclear D gene. This CDR3 contains 15 residues. Germline assignment: CDR1 MNHEY and CDR2 SVGEGT. Trimming pared 6 bases from V and 1 base from J, leaving 15 bases between. CDR3 loop: CASSASVVRNTEAFF. The CDR3 DNA is TGTGCCAGCAGCGCCTCAGTGGTGAGGAACACTGAAGCTTTCTTT.

CDR3 protein: CSVGSSSYEQYF. CDR3 DNA sequence: TGCAGCGTTGGTAGCTCCTCCTACGAGCAGTACTTC. This sequence joins TRBV29-1 and TRBJ2-7; D is uncertain. The CDR3 sequence is 12 residues long. V was clipped by 4 bases and J by 0 bases, with 7 bases between them. Germline lookup yields CDR1 SQVTM and CDR2 ANQGSEA.

This clonotype appeared many times. The J gene is TRBJ2-5, the V gene TRBV7-9, with D perhaps matching TRBD1 or TRBD2 (6 bases each). Trimming shortened V by 7 bases and J by 1 base, and 19 bases separated the two germline ends. CDR3 length: 16 residues. Germline-derived CDR1 and CDR2 are SEHNR and FQNEAQ (reference sequence). CDR3 region: CASTFLTWGAQETQYF. Here the CDR3 DNA reads TGTGCCAGCACCTTCCTTACTTGGGGGGCCCAAGAGACCCAGTACTTC.

This clonotype was observed many times. This rearrangement joins TRBV6-5 to TRBJ1-5, with D hard to call. The CDR3 consists of 14 residues. Per the germline V gene, CDR1 is MNHEY and CDR2 is SVGAGI. The V gene lost 0 bases and the J gene lost 3 bases, with 6 bases spanning the gap. This CDR3 is CASSYSTVNQPQHF. CDR3 DNA sequence: TGTGCCAGCAGTTACTCGACGGTCAATCAGCCCCAGCATTTT.

This clonotype was detected a few times. The V call is TRBV12-5, the J call TRBJ1-1; tentative D call: TRBD1 (6 bases). Deletions cut 7 bases from V and 4 bases from J, with 22 bases between. This CDR3 comprises 16 residues. Germline CDR1 is LGHNT and CDR2 is FRNRAP. CDR3 amino acids: CASALTSGAWGTEAFF. The CDR3, as DNA: TGTGCTAGTGCCCTTACATCAGGGGCTTGGGGCACTGAAGCTTTCTTT.

This clonotype was detected ten times or more. The chain links TRBV6-5 to TRBJ2-7, with 11 bases aligning to TRBD2. The CDR3 sequence is 15 residues long. Germline V CDR1 and CDR2: MNHEY, SVGAGI. Trimming took 5 bases from V and 2 from J; bases not matched to a gene: 5. CDR3 in amino acids: CASSHTSGGAYEQYF. CDR3 sequence (DNA): TGTGCCAGCAGTCATACTAGCGGGGGAGCCTACGAGCAGTACTTC.

This clonotype was observed many times. V is TRBV27 and J is TRBJ2-2, with 14 bases lining up with TRBD2. The CDR3 runs 19 residues. CDR1 and CDR2 (germline): MNHEY, SMNVEV (reference sequence). After removal of 4 bases from V and 8 bases from J, the junction contained 15 bases not matched to a gene. CDR3 loop: CASSSTRLAGGLGIGELFF. CDR3 coding DNA: TGTGCCAGCAGTTCGACCCGACTAGCGGGGGGGCTCGGGATAGGGGAGCTGTTTTTT.

The sample holds many counts of this clonotype. The V call is TRBV6-2 or TRBV6-3, the J call TRBJ1-1, with D uncertain. Trimming took off 2 bases at V and 5 bases at J, with 3 bases between the two ends. Germline V gene sequence: CDR1 MNHEY, CDR2 SVGEGT. The CDR3 totals 11 residues. The CDR3 sequence is CASSYMTEAFF. CDR3 DNA sequence: TGTGCCAGCAGTTACATGACTGAAGCTTTCTTT.

The sample holds many counts of this clonotype. The chain couples TRBV27 to TRBJ2-5; D remains ambiguous. Germline lookup yields CDR1 MNHEY and CDR2 SMNVEV (reference sequence). The CDR3 sequence is 16 residues long. V dropped 2 bases and J dropped 0 bases, with 13 bases sitting between them. The CDR3 DNA is TGTGCCAGCAGTTTAGGGCTCCCAGAATACCAAGAGACCCAGTACTTC. Its protein is CASSLGLPEYQETQYF.

This clonotype was seen at least ten times. This chain connects TRBV6-2 or TRBV6-3 to TRBJ1-2; D might be TRBD1 (5 bases). The V end lost 6 bases, the J end lost 4 bases, and 15 bases lay between the germline ends. CDR1 is MNHEY, CDR2 SVGEGT, per germline. There are 14 residues in the CDR3. CDR3 region: CASRLDSLGYGYTF. CDR3 in DNA: TGTGCCAGCAGACTTGACAGCCTGGGCTATGGCTACACCTTC.

At least ten counts were recorded for this clonotype. A read error may account for a junction end that differs from germline. The V call is TRBV6-2 or TRBV6-3, the J call TRBJ2-5; possible D gene TRBD2, 6 bases. CDR3 length: 17 residues. Germline V gives CDR1 MNHEY, CDR2 SVGEGT. Written as DNA, the CDR3 is TGTGCCAGCAATTACCGGGGGAGAGGGATGGCCCAAGAGACCCAGTACTTC. Residues: CASNYRGRGMAQETQYF.

In its sample, this clonotype was seen many times. The genes are TRBV20-1 and TRBJ2-5, with D unresolved. Trimming stripped 5 bases from V and 3 bases from J, with 4 bases between. The CDR3 runs to 10 residues. Germline CDR1 is DFQATT and CDR2 is SNEGSKA (reference sequence). This CDR3 reads CSAFKETQYF. The DNA for the CDR3 is TGCAGTGCTTTTAAAGAGACCCAGTACTTC.

This clonotype has ten or more counts. The chain joins TRBV12-3 or TRBV12-4 to TRBJ2-7, with 7 bases matching TRBD1. The CDR3 is made up of 14 amino acids. Trimming took 6 bases from V and 0 from J; bases not matched to a gene: 5. The CDR3 coding sequence is TGTGCCAGCAGCCCTGACAGGGCCTCCTACGAGCAGTACTTC. It yields the protein CASSPDRASYEQYF.

The table lists this clonotype with many counts. This sequence joins TRBV7-2 and TRBJ2-7, with TRBD1 identical over 9 bases. Germline loops: CDR1 SGHTA, CDR2 FQGNSA. The CDR3 is 16 amino acids. V lost 0 bases to trimming and J lost 1 base; unmatched junction nucleotides: 4. The CDR3: CASSLAWGQGSYEQYF. The DNA of the CDR3 is TGTGCCAGCAGCTTAGCCTGGGGACAGGGTTCCTACGAGCAGTACTTC.